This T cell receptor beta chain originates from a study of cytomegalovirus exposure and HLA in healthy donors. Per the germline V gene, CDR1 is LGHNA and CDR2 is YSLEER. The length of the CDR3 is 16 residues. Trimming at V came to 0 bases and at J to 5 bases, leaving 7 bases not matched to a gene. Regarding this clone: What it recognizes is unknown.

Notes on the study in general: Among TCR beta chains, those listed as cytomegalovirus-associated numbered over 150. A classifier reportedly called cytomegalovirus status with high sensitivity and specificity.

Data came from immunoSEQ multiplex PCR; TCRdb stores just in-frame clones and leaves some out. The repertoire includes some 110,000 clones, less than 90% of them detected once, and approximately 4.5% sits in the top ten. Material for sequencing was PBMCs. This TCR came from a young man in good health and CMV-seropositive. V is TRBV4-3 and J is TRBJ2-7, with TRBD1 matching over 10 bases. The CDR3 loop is CASSQDLRTGGHEQYF. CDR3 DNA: TGCGCCAGCAGCCAAGATCTAAGGACAGGGGGGCACGAGCAGTACTTC.